Listed below are T cell receptor beta chains from one sample, sequenced in a study of shared clonotypes between healthy human individuals. Clones were read by immunoSEQ multiplex PCR, and TCRdb kept only the in-frame ones, dropping some. The sample comprises about 2.4 million clones, 80% to 95% of which are singletons, and about 0.34% rests with the top ten. Input material: naive CD4+ T cells from PBMCs. The receptors come from a man younger than 30 in good health. Some clones in this sample may be carry-over from other donors' samples. Each CDR3 is given with its conserved first and last residue.

j_call	v_call	cdr3_length	cdr3_aa
TRBJ2-6	TRBV18	14	CASSPTAGANVLTF
TRBJ2-5	TRBV19	14	CASSRNRVEETQYF
TRBJ2-7	TRBV6-1	15	CASLPPSGPFYEQYF
TRBJ1-1	TRBV10-3	14	CAISELGQNTEAFF
TRBJ1-5	TRBV2	15	CASSDFAGPYQPQHF
TRBJ2-7	TRBV18	13	CASSLTDFYEQYF
TRBJ2-3	TRBV10-3	13	CAISAPGGDTQYF
TRBJ2-7	TRBV11-2	11	CASSPAGEQYF
TRBJ2-1	TRBV5-1	15	CASSMLAGSYNEQFF
TRBJ2-3	TRBV5-1	14	CASSFGSSTDTQYF
TRBJ2-1	TRBV19	15	CASRTGGSAYNEQFF
TRBJ2-1	TRBV10-3	19	CAISDSGLAGGPGGNEQFF
TRBJ1-5	TRBV28	14	CATSWEGGNQPQHF
TRBJ1-1	TRBV11-1	12	CASSHGTTEAFF
TRBJ1-2	TRBV5-1	16	CASSQPGQGSNYGYTF
TRBJ1-1	TRBV28	14	CASSLWVTNTEAFF
TRBJ1-3	TRBV5-8	16	CASSLGPGQSGNTIYF
TRBJ2-2	TRBV12-2	15	CASRPKGSCTGELFF
TRBJ2-7	TRBV7-9	17	CASSFTWGGLPFYEQYF
TRBJ1-4	TRBV29-1	14	CSVSGRRQDEKLFF
TRBJ1-3	TRBV4-2	15	CASSLGGSSGNTIYF
TRBJ2-3	TRBV2	17	CASSPEMSIPATDTQYF
TRBJ2-3	TRBV7-2	15	CASSFGLAGMDTQYF
TRBJ1-4	TRBV9	16	CASSVGGGATNEKLFF
TRBJ2-1	TRBV5-1	15	CASSLTPGGYNEQFF
TRBJ2-1	TRBV11-2	18	CASSSYQGDRFGYNEQFF
TRBJ2-6	TRBV28	15	CAATSGTLGANVLTF
TRBJ1-4	TRBV28	16	CASSYLRFRGNEKLFF
TRBJ2-1	TRBV29-1	12	CSGAQGNNEQFF
TRBJ1-4	TRBV7-9	15	CASSSLTKTNEKLFF
TRBJ1-2	TRBV5-4	14	CASSLDRGFYGYTF
TRBJ2-5	TRBV4-2	13	CASSLEAQETQYF